Given below is one TCR beta chain in context. Its antigen is still unknown. No much larger clone exists at a distance of one base, and base qualities are not known. The time point tag for this specimen amounts to: four to five weeks on oral tofacitinib. The treatment or condition label for this specimen denotes: oral pan-JAK inhibitor, 5-10 mg twice daily. Lesional scalp punch biopsies and peripheral blood were obtained from alopecia areata patients. PBMCs were separated by density centrifugation and stained for CD3, CD4 and CD8, after which CD4+ and CD8+ T cells were sorted on a FACSAria. This sample is drawn from a study of CD8+ T cells in alopecia areata (dated by TCRdb to between 2018 and 2020). About the study as a whole: Treated patients were enrolled in an open-label pilot trial of oral tofacitinib, 5 to 10 mg twice daily, for moderate-to-severe alopecia areata. Patients received tofacitinib for 6 to 18 months and were then followed off drug for 6 months to check for delayed response and recurrence. Disease severity in treated patients was measured with the SALT score, which quantifies the percentage of affected scalp surface area. In both human patients and the C3H/HeJ mouse model, the study applied high-throughput TCRbeta sequencing to look at T cell clonal expansion in alopecia areata. On the human side, TCRbeta sequencing was run on scalp tissue and on sorted CD4+ and CD8+ peripheral blood T cells from healthy controls and from alopecia areata patients with either patchy or totalis/universalis disease. Patients on tofacitinib were biopsied at baseline and after 4 and 24 weeks of treatment, and several of the patients also had a later scalp biopsy. Scalp clonality was compared among normal scalp (n=4), patchy alopecia areata scalp (n=8), and alopecia totalis/universalis scalp (n=8). RNA came from the PAXgene miRNA kit for fixed scalp, the miRNeasy kit for PBMCs, and the RNeasy kit for mouse skin. TCRbeta CDR3 regions were amplified by immunoSEQ multiplex PCR with 35 Vbeta forward and 13 Jbeta reverse primers.

The method behind the library was the immunoSEQ multiplex PCR assay. To provide template for TCR sequencing, every sample had RNA extracted and reverse transcribed into cDNA. First-strand cDNA was synthesized using SuperScript III with a 2:1 mix of oligo-dT and random hexamers. A synthetic immune receptor repertoire was used to measure amplification bias, and any remaining bias was corrected computationally. The authors processed their data as follows. Raw reads were preprocessed to remove errors, and CDR3 was defined according to IMGT conventions as the region from the conserved cysteine to phenylalanine. Clonality was computed as 1 minus the Shannon entropy, with the entropy normalized by log2 of the number of productive unique TCRs. CD4 or CD8 identity of scalp clones was inferred by cross-referencing scalp TCRbeta sequences with sorted blood CD4 and CD8 repertoires. As stored in TCRdb, this immuneACCESS dataset retains in-frame rearrangements with V and J assigned. A fraction of the clones does not appear; measured against another copy, unresolved V genes explain less than half of the discrepancy, and the remainder lacks a known reason. The D gene and trimming were derived from the DNA, and the V and J assignments and clone size from that table. This sample holds more than 140,000 clones; around 83% were observed only once. 13% of the sample is in the top ten clones.

V is cut by 0 bases and J by 1 base, and the space between the germline ends is 13 bases. The CDR3 runs 15 amino acids, cysteine and phenylalanine included. The kept DNA is CDR3 alone, 45 bases in frame from the first base. The germline V gene (reference sequence) gives CDR1 as GTSNPN and CDR2 as SVGIG. Broad study findings and their caveats: During tofacitinib treatment, many expanded lesional clones stuck around in both scalp and blood, and this persistence may partly explain why relapse happens after treatment is stopped. Compared with normal scalp, lesional scalp, particularly in alopecia totalis/universalis, had higher clonality and more expanded CD8+ clones, which suggests antigenic drive. Resident alphabeta T cells in normal human skin are also sequenced, complicating scalp TCR repertoire analysis, unlike mouse skin dominated by gammadelta T cells. Tofacitinib significantly decreased scalp clonality and the number of expanded CD8+ clones among the top 100 scalp clones. The treated cohort was small, with a single nonresponder, so links between baseline CD8+ expansion and response need larger studies. Compared with mice, TCR sequences shared between patients were less clear, possibly partly because of HLA diversity across the patient population.

This receptor was taken from a human donor with alopecia areata. The chain is assembled from TRBV30 and TRBJ2-7; the D gene identity is not certain. The sequenced sample was CD8+ T cells sorted from blood, obtained at week 4, from a patient treated with tofacitinib. The CDR3 protein: CAWSVGVGDSYEQYF. The sequenced DNA is TGTGCCTGGAGTGTTGGGGTGGGCGATTCCTACGAGCAGTACTTC.